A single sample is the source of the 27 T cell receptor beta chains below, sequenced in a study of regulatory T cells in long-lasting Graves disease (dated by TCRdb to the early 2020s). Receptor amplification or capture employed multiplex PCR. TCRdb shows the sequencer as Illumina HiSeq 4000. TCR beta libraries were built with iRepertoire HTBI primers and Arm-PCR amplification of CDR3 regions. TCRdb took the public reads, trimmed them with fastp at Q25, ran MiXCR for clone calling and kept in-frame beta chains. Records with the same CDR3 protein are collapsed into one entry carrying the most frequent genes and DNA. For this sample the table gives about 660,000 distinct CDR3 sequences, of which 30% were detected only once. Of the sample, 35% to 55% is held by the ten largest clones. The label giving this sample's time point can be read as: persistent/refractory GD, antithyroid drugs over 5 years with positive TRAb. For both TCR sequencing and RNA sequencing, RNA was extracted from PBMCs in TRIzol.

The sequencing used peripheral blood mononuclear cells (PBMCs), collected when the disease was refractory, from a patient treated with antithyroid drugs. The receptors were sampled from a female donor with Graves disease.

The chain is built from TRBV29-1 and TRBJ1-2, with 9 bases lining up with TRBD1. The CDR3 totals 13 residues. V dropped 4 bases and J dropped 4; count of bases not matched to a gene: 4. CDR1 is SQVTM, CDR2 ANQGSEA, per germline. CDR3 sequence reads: CSVGLQGAYGYTF. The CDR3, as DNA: TGCAGCGTTGGTCTACAGGGGGCCTATGGCTACACCTTC. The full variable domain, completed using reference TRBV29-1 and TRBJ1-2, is SAVISQKPSRDICQRGTSLTIQCQVDSQVTMMFWYRQQPGQSLTLIATANQGSEATYESGFVIDKFPISRPNLTFSTLTVSNMSPEDSSIYLCSVGLQGAYGYTFGSGTRLTVV.

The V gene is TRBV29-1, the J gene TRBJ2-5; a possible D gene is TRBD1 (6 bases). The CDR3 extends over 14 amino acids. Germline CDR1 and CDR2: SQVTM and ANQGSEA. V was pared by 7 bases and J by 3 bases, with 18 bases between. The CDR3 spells CSDTQGPPEETQYF. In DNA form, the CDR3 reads TGCAGCGACACACAGGGCCCCCCTGAAGAGACCCAGTACTTC.

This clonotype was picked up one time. The CDR3 loop is CASSLARGYDREQYF. The CDR3 nucleotides are TGTGCCAGCAGCTTAGCCAGGGGGTATGATCGCGAGCAGTACTTC. This chain links TRBV13 with TRBJ2-7; 7 bases are a match to TRBD1. From germline, CDR1 is PRHDT and CDR2 FYEKMQ (reference sequence). This CDR3 contains 15 residues. Germline trimming cut 1 base from V and 6 bases from J; bases unmatched to any gene: 9.

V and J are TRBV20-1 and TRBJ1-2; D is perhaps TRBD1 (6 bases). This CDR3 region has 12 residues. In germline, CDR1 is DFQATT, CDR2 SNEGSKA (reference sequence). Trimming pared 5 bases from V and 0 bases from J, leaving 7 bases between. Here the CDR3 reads CSAQGSNYGYTF. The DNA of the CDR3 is TGCAGTGCTCAGGGGTCTAACTATGGCTACACCTTC.

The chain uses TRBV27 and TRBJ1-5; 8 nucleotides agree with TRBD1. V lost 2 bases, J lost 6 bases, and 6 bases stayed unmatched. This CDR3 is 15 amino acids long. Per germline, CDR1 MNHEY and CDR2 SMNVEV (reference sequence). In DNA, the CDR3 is TGTGCCAGCAGTTTAAGGACAGGGATGCGTCAGCCCCAGCATTTT. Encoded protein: CASSLRTGMRQPQHF.

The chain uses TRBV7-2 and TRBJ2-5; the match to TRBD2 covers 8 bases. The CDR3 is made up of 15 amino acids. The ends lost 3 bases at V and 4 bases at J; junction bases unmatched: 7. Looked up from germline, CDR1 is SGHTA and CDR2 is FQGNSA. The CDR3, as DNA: TGTGCCAGCAGCTTGACTAGCGCCTCCGGAGAGACCCAGTACTTC. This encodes CASSLTSASGETQYF.

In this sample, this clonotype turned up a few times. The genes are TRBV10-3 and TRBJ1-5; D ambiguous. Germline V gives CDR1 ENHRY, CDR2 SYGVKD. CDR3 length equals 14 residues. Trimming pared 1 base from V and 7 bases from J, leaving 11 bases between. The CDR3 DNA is TGTGCCATCAGTGAGTTAGGGAAGGAACAGCCCCAGCATTTT. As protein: CAISELGKEQPQHF.

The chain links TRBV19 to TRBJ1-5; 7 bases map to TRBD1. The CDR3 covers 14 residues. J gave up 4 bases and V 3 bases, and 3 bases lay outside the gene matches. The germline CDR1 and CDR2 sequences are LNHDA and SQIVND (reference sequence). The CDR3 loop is CASSMAGGNQPQHF. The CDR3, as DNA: TGTGCCAGTAGTATGGCAGGGGGTAATCAGCCCCAGCATTTT.

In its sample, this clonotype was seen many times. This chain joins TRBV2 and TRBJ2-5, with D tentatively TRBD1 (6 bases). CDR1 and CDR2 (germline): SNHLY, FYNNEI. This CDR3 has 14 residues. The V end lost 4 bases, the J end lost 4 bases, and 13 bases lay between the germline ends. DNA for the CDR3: TGTGCCAGCAGTGCTACAGGGCTTCCAGAGACCCAGTACTTC. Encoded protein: CASSATGLPETQYF. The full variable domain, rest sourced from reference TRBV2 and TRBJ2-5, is EPEVTQTPSHQVTQMGQEVILRCVPISNHLYFYWYRQILGQKVEFLVSFYNNEISEKSEIFDDQFSVERPDGSNFTLKIRSTKLEDSAMYFCASSATGLPETQYFGPGTRLLVL.

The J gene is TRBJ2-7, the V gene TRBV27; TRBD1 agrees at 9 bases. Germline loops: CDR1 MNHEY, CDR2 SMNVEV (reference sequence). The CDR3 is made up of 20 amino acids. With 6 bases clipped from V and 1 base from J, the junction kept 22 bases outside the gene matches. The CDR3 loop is CASSTIRFKSDRGRSYEQYF. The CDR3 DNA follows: TGTGCCAGCAGCACTATTCGATTCAAAAGCGACAGGGGGAGGTCCTACGAGCAGTACTTC.

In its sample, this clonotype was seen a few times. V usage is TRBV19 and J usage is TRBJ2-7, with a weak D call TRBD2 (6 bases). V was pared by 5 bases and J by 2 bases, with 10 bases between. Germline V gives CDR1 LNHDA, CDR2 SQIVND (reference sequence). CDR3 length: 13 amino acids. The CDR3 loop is CASSSRGTYEQYF. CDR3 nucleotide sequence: TGTGCCAGTAGTTCCCGGGGGACCTACGAGCAGTACTTC.

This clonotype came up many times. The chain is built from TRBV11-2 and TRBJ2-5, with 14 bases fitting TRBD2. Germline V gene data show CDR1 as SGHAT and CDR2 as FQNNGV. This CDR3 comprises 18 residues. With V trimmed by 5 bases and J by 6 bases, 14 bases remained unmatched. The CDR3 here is CASSLRPGTSGSVKTQYF. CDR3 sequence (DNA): TGTGCCAGCAGCCTCCGCCCCGGGACTAGCGGGAGCGTAAAGACCCAGTACTTC.

The CDR3 DNA reads TGCAGTGCTATCCCCAGCCTTAATCAGCCCCAGCATTTT. The encoded protein is CSAIPSLNQPQHF. J is TRBJ1-5 and V is TRBV20-1, with D uncertain. Germline loops: CDR1 DFQATT, CDR2 SNEGSKA (reference sequence). V shed 4 bases and J shed 4 bases, with 11 bases lying between them. The CDR3 is 13 amino acids.

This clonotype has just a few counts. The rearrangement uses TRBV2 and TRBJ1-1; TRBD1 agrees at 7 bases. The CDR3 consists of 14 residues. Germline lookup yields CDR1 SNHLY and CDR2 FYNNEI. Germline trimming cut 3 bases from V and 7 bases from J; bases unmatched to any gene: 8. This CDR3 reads CASSDSRTGGEAFF. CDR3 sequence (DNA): TGTGCCAGCAGTGACTCACGGACAGGAGGTGAAGCTTTCTTT. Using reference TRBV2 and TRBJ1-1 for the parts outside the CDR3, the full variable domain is EPEVTQTPSHQVTQMGQEVILRCVPISNHLYFYWYRQILGQKVEFLVSFYNNEISEKSEIFDDQFSVERPDGSNFTLKIRSTKLEDSAMYFCASSDSRTGGEAFFGQGTRLTVV.

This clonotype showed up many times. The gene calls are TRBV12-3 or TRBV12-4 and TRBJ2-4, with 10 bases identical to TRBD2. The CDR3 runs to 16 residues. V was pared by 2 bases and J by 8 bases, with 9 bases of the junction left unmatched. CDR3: CASSLPAGGPEDIQYF. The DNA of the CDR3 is TGTGCCAGCAGTTTACCAGCGGGAGGGCCGGAGGACATTCAGTACTTC.

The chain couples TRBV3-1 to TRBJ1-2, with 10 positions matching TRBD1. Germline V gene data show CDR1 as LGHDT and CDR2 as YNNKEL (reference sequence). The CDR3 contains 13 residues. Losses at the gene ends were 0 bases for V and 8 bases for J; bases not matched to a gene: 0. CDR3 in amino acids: CASSQETGGGYTF. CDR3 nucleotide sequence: TGTGCCAGCAGCCAAGAGACAGGGGGCGGCTACACCTTC. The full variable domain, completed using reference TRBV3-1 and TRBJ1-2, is DTAVSQTPKYLVTQMGNDKSIKCEQNLGHDTMYWYKQDSKKFLKIMFSYNNKELIINETVPNRFSPKSPDKAHLNLHINSLELGDSAVYFCASSQETGGGYTFGSGTRLTVV.

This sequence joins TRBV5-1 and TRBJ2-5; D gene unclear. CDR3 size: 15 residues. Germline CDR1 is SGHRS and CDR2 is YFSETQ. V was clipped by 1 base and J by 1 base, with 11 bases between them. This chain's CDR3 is CASSLSLSFQETQYF. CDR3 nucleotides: TGCGCCAGCAGCTTGTCCCTAAGTTTCCAAGAGACCCAGTACTTC. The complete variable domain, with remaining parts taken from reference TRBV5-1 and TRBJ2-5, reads KAGVTQTPRYLIKTRGQQVTLSCSPISGHRSVSWYQQTPGQGLQFLFEYFSETQRNKGNFPGRFSGRQFSNSRSEMNVSTLELGDSALYLCASSLSLSFQETQYFGPGTRLLVL.

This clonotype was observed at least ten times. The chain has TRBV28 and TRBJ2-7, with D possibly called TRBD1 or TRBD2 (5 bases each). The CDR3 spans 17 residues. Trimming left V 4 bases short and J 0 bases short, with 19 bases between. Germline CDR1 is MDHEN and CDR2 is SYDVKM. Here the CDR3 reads CASSSAGTLRGSYEQYF. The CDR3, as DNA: TGTGCCAGCAGTTCCGCCGGGACCCTGAGAGGCTCCTACGAGCAGTACTTC.

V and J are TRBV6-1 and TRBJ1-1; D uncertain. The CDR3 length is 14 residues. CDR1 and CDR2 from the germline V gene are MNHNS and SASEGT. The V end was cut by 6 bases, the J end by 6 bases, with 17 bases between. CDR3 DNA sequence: TGTGCCAGCAGCCCGACCCCACTTAGGGCTGAAGCTTTCTTT. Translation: CASSPTPLRAEAFF.

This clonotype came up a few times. CDR3 in amino acids: CSVGGRGVPEAFF. CDR3 bases: TGCAGCGTTGGAGGCAGGGGGGTCCCTGAAGCTTTCTTT. The chain is built from TRBV29-1 and TRBJ1-1, with 7 bases aligning to TRBD1. Losses at the gene ends were 4 bases for V and 6 bases for J; bases not matched to a gene: 8. Germline values: CDR1 SQVTM, CDR2 ANQGSEA. This CDR3 has 13 residues.

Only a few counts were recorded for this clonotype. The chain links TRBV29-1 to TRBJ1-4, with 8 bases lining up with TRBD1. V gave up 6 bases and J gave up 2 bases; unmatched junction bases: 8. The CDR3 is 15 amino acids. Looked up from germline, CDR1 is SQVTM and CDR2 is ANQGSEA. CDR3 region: CSVAWHRGTNEKLFF. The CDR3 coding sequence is TGCAGCGTCGCTTGGCACAGGGGGACTAATGAAAAACTGTTTTTT. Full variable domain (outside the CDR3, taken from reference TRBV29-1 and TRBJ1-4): SAVISQKPSRDICQRGTSLTIQCQVDSQVTMMFWYRQQPGQSLTLIATANQGSEATYESGFVIDKFPISRPNLTFSTLTVSNMSPEDSSIYLCSVAWHRGTNEKLFFGSGTQLSVL.

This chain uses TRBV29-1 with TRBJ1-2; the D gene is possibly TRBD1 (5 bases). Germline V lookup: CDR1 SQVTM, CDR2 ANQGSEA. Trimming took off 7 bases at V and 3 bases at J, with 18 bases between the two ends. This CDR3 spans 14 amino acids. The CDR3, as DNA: TGCAGCGCAGTTGGATCAGGCAGGGACTATGGCTACACCTTC. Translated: CSAVGSGRDYGYTF.

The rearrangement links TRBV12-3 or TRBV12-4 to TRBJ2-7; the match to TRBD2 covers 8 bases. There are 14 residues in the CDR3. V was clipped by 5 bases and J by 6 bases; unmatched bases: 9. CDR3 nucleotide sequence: TGTGCCAGCAGTAAGGGACTAGGCTGGGCCGAGCAGTACTTC. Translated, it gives CASSKGLGWAEQYF.

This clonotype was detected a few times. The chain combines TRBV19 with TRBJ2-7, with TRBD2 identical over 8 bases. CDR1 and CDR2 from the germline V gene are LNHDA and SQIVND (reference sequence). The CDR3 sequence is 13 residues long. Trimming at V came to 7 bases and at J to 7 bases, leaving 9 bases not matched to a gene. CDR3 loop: CASKREGSHEQYF. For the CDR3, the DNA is TGTGCCAGTAAACGGGAGGGGAGCCATGAGCAGTACTTC.

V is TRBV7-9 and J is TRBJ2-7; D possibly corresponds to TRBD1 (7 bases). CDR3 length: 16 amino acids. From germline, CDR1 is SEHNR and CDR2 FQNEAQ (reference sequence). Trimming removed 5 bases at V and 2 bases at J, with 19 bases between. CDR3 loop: CASSPKGRGVPYEQYF. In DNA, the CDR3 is TGTGCCAGCAGCCCCAAGGGCAGGGGGGTCCCCTACGAGCAGTACTTC.

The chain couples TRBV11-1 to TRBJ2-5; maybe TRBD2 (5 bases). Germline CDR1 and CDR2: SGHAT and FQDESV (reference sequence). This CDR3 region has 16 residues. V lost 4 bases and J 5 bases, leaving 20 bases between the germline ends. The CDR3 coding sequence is TGTGCCAGCAGCTCACCGGGCACTCCCACGGGGGAGACCCAGTACTTC. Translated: CASSSPGTPTGETQYF.

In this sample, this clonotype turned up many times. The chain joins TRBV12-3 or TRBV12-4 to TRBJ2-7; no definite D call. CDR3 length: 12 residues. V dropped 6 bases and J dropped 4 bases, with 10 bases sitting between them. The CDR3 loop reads CASRYGSYEQYF. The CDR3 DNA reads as TGTGCCAGCAGATATGGGTCGTACGAGCAGTACTTC.